Here is one T cell receptor beta chain with its context. It lacks a known antigen. No much larger clone is present one base from it, and per-base qualities are unavailable. This specimen comes from a study of beta chain features in type 1 diabetes listed by TCRdb under 2018. About the study as a whole: Mean age, gender distribution, total cell number and subset yield were not different between patients and healthy donors. A total of approximately 100,000,000 sorted cells were examined across all samples, and the number of cells per subset was strongly correlated with RNA yield. In the study, recently diagnosed type 1 diabetes patients and matched healthy donors were compared on the TCRB repertoires of their sorted circulating CD4+ T cell subsets. Naive and central memory subsets were obtained from all 28 donors, but regulatory and stem cell-like memory subsets were isolated from only 8 patients and about 8 healthy donors.

The cysteine opens and the phenylalanine closes a CDR3 of 12 amino acids. The CDR3 DNA has 36 bases and is translated from base 1. At the junction V is shortened by 10 bases and J by 7 bases, with 15 bases in between. CDR1 and CDR2 are drawn from the germline V gene: MDHEN, SYDVKM. The High Capacity cDNA Reverse Transcription Kit was used to reverse transcribe all of the isolated RNA, meaning that expressed TCRB transcripts were what got sequenced. Deep immunoSEQ sequencing was applied to naive, central memory and regulatory T cell samples, giving an average of about 3.7 million total reads per sample. Sorted cells were lysed in RLT buffer, and RNA was extracted using DNase-treated RNeasy Micro or Mini kits according to cell number. To prevent cross-contamination, every cell subset was processed on its own, while patient and healthy donor samples were processed together. Using the immunoSEQ multiplex PCR, TCRB sequences were amplified from cDNA into 87-bp fragments spanning the CDR3 region. The amplicons were sequenced using the Illumina HiSeq platform. In the source study's methods: PCR bias was corrected computationally using synthetic template baselines, and reads within Hamming distance 2 were collapsed, with unmergeable singletons discarded. Reads were aligned against IMGT to assign V, D and J genes, CDR3 length and insertions or deletions at six rearrangement sites. Within each subset, clonotype counts were normalized to sorted cell number, and only after that were true diversity and Gini coefficients computed with the tcR R package. The overlap coefficient, calculated on TCRB nucleotide sequences, was used to measure repertoire sharing. Out-of-frame TCRB sequences from naive cells were analyzed as a proxy for the pre-selection repertoire. In its TCRdb copy, this immuneACCESS table keeps in-frame sequences only and misses some clones. Where compared with another copy, unresolved V genes explain less than half of these, and the others have no known cause. Clone size and the V and J calls come from that table; the DNA yielded D and trimming. This sample is represented by 900,000 or so clones; around a sixth of them were singletons. In total, the top ten clones hold 0.02% to 0.03% of the sample.

Each donor gave one peripheral blood draw, averaging roughly 120 mL, which was collected into heparinised tubes. A BD FACSAria II and a panel including CD45RO, CCR7, CD25, CD127, CD95 and CD27 were used to sort naive, central memory, regulatory and stem cell-like memory CD4+ T cells. Purity was above 98% for every sorted population. PBMCs were isolated immediately by Lymphoprep density gradient centrifugation and stained directly without culture. To minimize batch effects, samples were stained and sorted in pairs, one healthy donor with one patient per experiment. Broad study findings and their caveats: Naive, central memory and regulatory TCRB repertoires appeared more similar among patients than among healthy donors. Patients with type 1 diabetes made fewer insertions and deleted more nucleotides at VDJ recombination sites, implying thymic rearrangement abnormalities. Because small numbers of individuals were included in the HLA sub-analyses, any influence of HLA type on TCRB rearrangement was left unresolved. PCR may preferentially amplify shorter templates, but because patient and control samples were amplified and corrected together, any resulting skew would affect both groups equally. In all four CD4+ subsets, TCRB CDR3 length was moderately but significantly shorter in type 1 diabetes patients. Because cDNA rather than genomic DNA was sequenced, highly expressing activated cells could have been over-represented, although no difference in activation and CD3 levels was found between groups.

The sequence came from a young woman in good health. Sequenced sample: naive CD4+ T cells from blood. The label giving this sample's cell subset or site can be read as: true naive CD4+ T cells. Recombination joined TRBV28 with TRBJ2-3; D gene: possibly TRBD1, on 6 matching bases. The encoded CDR3 is CATHTGSNTQYF. The nucleotide sequence reads TGTGCCACCCACACAGGGTCAAATACGCAGTATTTT. The reference TRBV28 and TRBJ2-3 proteins fill in what lies around the CDR3, so the full variable domain reads DVKVTQSSRYLVKRTGEKVFLECVQDMDHENMFWYRQDPGLGLRLIYFSYDVKMKEKGDIPEGYSVSREKKERFSLILESASTNQTSMYLCATHTGSNTQYFGPGTRLTVL.